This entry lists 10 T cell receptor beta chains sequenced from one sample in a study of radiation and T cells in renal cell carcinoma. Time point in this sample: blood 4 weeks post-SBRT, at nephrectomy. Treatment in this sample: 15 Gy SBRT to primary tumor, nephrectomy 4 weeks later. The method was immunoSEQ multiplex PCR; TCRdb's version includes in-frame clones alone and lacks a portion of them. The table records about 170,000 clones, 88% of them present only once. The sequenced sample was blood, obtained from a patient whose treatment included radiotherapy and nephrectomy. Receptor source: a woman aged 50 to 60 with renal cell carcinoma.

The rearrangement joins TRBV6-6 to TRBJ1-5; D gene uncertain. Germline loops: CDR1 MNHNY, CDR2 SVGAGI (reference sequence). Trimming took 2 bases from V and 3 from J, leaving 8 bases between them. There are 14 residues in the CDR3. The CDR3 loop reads CASSYGQFNQPQHF. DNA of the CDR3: TGTGCCAGCAGTTACGGGCAGTTCAATCAGCCCCAGCATTTT.

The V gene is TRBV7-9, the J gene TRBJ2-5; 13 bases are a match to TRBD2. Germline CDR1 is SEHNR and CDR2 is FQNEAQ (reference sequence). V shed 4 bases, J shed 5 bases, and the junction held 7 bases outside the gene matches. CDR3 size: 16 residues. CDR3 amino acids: CASSWVTSGGAETQYF. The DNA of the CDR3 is TGTGCCAGCAGCTGGGTTACTAGCGGGGGGGCTGAGACCCAGTACTTC.

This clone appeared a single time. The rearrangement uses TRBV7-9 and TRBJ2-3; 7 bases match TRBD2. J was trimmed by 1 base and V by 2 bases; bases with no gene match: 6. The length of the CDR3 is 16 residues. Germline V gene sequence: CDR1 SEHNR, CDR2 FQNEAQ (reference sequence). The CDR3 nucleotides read TGTGCCAGCAGCTTATGGTCGGGGGGAGGCACAGATACGCAGTATTTT. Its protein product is CASSLWSGGGTDTQYF.

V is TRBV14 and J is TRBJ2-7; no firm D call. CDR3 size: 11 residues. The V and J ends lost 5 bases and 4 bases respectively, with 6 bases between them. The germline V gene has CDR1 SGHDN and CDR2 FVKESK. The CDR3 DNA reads TGTGCCAGCAGCAACACTTACGAGCAGTACTTC. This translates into CASSNTYEQYF.

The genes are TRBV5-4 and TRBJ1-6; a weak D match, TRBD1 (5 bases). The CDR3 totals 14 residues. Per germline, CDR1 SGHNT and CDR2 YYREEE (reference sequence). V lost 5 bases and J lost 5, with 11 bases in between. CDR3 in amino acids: CASSLEGNNSPLHF. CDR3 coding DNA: TGTGCCAGCAGTCTCGAGGGGAATAATTCACCCCTCCACTTT.

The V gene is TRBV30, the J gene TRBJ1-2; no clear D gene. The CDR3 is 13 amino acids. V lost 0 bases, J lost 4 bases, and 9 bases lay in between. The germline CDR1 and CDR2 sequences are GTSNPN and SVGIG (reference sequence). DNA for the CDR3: TGTGCCTGGAGTGTATCCAGCACCTATGGCTACACCTTC. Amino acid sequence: CAWSVSSTYGYTF.

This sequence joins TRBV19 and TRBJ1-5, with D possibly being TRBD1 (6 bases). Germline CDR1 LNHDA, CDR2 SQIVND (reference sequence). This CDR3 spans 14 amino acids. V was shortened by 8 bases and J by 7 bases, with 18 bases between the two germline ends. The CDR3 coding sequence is TGTGCCAGTCTCACTACGGGGGGCTCCCAGCCCCAGCATTTT. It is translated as CASLTTGGSQPQHF.

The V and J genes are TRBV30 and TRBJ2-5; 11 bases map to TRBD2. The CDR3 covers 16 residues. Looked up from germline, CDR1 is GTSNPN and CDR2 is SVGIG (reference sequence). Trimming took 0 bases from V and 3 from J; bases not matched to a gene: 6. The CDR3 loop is CAWSVLSGGVKETQYF. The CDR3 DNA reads TGTGCCTGGAGTGTCCTTAGCGGGGGGGTGAAAGAGACCCAGTACTTC. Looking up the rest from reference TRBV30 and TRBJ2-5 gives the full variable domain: SQTIHQWPATLVQPVGSPLSLECTVEGTSNPNLYWYRQAAGRGLQLLFYSVGIGQISSEVPQNLSASRPQDRQFILSSKKLLLSDSGFYLCAWSVLSGGVKETQYFGPGTRLLVL.

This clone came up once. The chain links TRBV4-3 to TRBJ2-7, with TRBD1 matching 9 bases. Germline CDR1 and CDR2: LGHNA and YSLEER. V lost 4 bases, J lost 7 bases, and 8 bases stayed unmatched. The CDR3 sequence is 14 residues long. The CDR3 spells CASSPVPDRGEQYF. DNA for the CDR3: TGCGCCAGCAGCCCCGTCCCCGACAGGGGGGAGCAGTACTTC.

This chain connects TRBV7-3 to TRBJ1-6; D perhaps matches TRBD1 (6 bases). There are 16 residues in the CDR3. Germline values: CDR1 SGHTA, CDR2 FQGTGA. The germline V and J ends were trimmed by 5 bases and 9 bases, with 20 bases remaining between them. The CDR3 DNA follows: TGTGCCAGCAGCAAACAGGGTCGAACGGGTGCTTCACCCCTCCACTTT. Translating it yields CASSKQGRTGASPLHF.